This T cell receptor beta chain was obtained from a study of metastatic and nonmetastatic thyroid tumors. The CDR3 contains 14 residues. J was trimmed by 4 bases and V by 4 bases; bases with no gene match: 6. CDR1 and CDR2 from the germline V gene are SGHRS and YFSETQ. TCRdb reprocessed the PCR reads using MiXCR. The sample has fewer than 12,000 clones; 20% to 30% are singletons. Treatment of any kind had been given to no patient before thyroid surgery. This sequence joins TRBV5-1 and TRBJ1-2, with 8 bases matching TRBD1. This clonotype was sampled from a female donor with papillary thyroid cancer or a benign thyroid nodule (not recorded which). Some clones in this sample may be carry-over from other donors' samples. Specimen: tumor tissue. DNA of the CDR3: TGCGCCAGCAGCCTCGGGACAGGTCTCTATGGCTACACCTTC. Translation: CASSLGTGLYGYTF.